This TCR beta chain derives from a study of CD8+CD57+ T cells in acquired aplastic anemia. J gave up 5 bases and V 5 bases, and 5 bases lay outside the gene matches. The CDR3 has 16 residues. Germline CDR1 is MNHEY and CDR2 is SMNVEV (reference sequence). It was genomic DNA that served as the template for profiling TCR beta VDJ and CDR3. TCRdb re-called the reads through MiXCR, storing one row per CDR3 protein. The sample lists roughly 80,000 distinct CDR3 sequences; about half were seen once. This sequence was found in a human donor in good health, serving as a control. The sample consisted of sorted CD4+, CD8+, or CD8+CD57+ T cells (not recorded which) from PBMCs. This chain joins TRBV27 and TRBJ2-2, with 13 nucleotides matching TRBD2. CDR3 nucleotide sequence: TGTGCCAGCAGTCTTACTAGCGGGGGGGCTACCGGGGAGCTGTTTTTT. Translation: CASSLTSGGATGELFF.